Sequencing of this T cell receptor beta chain was carried out in a study of early stage breast cancer tumors. Study overall: Of some 17 invasive breast tumors, about a dozen were hormone receptor-positive, HER2-negative.

Notes on the study in general: Chain pairing and CD4, CD8 or FOXP3 expression were not captured. Tumor and normal breast were distinguished via blood comparison in about 90% of the 16 patients. Compared with adjacent normal breast tissue, tumors showed roughly 2.5-fold greater T cell density and higher clonality.

The CDR3 is 14 amino acids. Trimming cost V 3 bases and J 0 bases, with 9 bases left between them. Germline values: CDR1 KGHSH, CDR2 LQKENI. Regarding this clone: Antigen specificity is unknown.

Only in-frame clones appear in the TCRdb table, and some are missing; sequencing was by immunoSEQ multiplex PCR. The data hold roughly 49,000 clones, with over 75% observed a single time. This sequence joins TRBV18 and TRBJ2-7; D assignment may be TRBD1 or TRBD2 (5 bases each). This TCR was sampled from a person in their 40s with breast cancer. Source material: blood. The CDR3 reads CASSPLGDSYEQYF. Here the CDR3 DNA reads TGTGCCAGCTCACCTCTGGGGGACTCCTACGAGCAGTACTTC.